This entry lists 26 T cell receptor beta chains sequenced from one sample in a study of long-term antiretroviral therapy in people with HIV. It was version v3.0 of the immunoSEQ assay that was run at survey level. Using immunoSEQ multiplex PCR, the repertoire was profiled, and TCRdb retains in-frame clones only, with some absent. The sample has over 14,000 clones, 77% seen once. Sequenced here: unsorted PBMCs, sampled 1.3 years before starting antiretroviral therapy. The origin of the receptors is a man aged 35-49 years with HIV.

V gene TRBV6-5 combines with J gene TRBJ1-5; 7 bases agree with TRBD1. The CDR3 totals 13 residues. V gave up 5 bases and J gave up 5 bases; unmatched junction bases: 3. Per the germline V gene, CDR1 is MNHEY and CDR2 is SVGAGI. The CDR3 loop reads CASSTDRDQPQHF. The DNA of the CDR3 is TGTGCCAGCAGTACCGACAGGGATCAGCCCCAGCATTTT.

The CDR3 DNA reads as TGTGCCAGCTCACCACTGGGACAGACCACAGATACGCAGTATTTT. Translated, it gives CASSPLGQTTDTQYF. V and J are TRBV18 and TRBJ2-3; 7 positions match TRBD1. Germline values: CDR1 KGHSH, CDR2 LQKENI. V trimming: 1 base; J trimming: 2 bases; junction bases outside the gene matches: 3. The CDR3 is 15 amino acids.

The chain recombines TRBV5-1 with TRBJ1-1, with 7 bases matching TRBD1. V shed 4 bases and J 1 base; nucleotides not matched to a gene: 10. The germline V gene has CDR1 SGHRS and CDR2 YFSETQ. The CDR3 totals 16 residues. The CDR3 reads CASSAVGQGGNTEAFF. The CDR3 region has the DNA TGCGCCAGCAGCGCGGTGGGGCAGGGGGGGAACACTGAAGCTTTCTTT.

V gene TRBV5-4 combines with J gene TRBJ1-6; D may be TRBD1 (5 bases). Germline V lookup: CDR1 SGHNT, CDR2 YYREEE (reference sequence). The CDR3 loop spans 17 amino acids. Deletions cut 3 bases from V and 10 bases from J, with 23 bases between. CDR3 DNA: TGTGCCAGCAGCTCGATGGGCCGCGGACAACTCGGATCACCCCTCCACTTT. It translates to CASSSMGRGQLGSPLHF. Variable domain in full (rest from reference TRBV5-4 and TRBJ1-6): ETGVTQSPTHLIKTRGQQVTLRCSSQSGHNTVSWYQQALGQGPQFIFQYYREEENGRGNFPPRFSGLQFPNYSSELNVNALELDDSALYLCASSSMGRGQLGSPLHFGNGTRLTVT.

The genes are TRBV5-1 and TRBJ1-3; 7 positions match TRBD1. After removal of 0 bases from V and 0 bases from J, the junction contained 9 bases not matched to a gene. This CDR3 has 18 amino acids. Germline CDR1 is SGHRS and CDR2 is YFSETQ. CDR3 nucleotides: TGCGCCAGCAGCTTGGCGGGGACAGACTTAAACTCTGGAAACACCATATATTTT. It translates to CASSLAGTDLNSGNTIYF.

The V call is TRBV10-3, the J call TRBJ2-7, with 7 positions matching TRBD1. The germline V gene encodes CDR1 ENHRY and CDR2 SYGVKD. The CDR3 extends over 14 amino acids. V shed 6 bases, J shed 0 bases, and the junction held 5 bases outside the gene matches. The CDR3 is CAISLQGSSYEQYF. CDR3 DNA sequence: TGTGCCATCAGCTTACAGGGGTCCTCCTACGAGCAGTACTTC.

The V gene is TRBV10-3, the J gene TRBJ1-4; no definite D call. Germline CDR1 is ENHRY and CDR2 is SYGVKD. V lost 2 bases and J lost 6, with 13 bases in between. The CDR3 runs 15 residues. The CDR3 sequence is CAISERAGFDEKLFF. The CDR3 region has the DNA TGTGCCATCAGTGAGCGGGCCGGGTTCGATGAAAAACTGTTTTTT.

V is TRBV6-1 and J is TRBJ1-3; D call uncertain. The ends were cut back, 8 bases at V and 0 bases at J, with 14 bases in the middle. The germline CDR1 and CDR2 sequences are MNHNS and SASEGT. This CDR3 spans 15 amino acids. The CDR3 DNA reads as TGTGCCAGCGGTACGCGGCCCGTCTCTGGAAACACCATATATTTT. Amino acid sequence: CASGTRPVSGNTIYF.

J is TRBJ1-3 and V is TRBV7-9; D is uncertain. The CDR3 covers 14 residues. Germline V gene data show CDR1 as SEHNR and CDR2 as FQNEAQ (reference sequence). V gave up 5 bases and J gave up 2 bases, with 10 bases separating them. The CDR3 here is CASSPRVAGNTIYF. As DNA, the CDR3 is TGTGCCAGCAGCCCAAGGGTGGCTGGAAACACCATATATTTT.

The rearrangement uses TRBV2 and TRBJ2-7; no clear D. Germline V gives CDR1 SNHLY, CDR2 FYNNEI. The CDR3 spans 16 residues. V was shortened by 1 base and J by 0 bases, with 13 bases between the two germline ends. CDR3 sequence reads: CASSEGVVSVSYEQYF. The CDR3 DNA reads TGTGCCAGCAGTGAAGGGGTAGTTTCCGTCTCCTACGAGCAGTACTTC. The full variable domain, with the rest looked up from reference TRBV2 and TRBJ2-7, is EPEVTQTPSHQVTQMGQEVILRCVPISNHLYFYWYRQILGQKVEFLVSFYNNEISEKSEIFDDQFSVERPDGSNFTLKIRSTKLEDSAMYFCASSEGVVSVSYEQYFGPGTRLTVT.

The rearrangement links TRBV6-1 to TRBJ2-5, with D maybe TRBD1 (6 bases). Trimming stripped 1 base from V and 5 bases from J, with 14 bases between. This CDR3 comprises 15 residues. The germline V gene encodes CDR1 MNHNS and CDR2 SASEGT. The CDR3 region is CASSEGQARGETQYF. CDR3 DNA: TGTGCCAGCAGTGAAGGACAGGCTCGAGGGGAGACCCAGTACTTC.

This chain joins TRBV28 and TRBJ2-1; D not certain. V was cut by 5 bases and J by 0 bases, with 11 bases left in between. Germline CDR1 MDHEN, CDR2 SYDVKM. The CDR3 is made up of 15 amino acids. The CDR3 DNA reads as TGTGCCAGCAGTCTGGGCGGTAGCTCCTACAATGAGCAGTTCTTC. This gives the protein CASSLGGSSYNEQFF. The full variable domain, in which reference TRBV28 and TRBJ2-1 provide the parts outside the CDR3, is DVKVTQSSRYLVKRTGEKVFLECVQDMDHENMFWYRQDPGLGLRLIYFSYDVKMKEKGDIPEGYSVSREKKERFSLILESASTNQTSMYLCASSLGGSSYNEQFFGPGTRLTVL.

The CDR3 sequence is CASSSNDREDTEAFF. CDR3 coding DNA: TGTGCCAGCAGCTCTAACGACAGGGAAGACACTGAAGCTTTCTTT. V gene TRBV7-9 combines with J gene TRBJ1-1; 7 nucleotides agree with TRBD1. The CDR3 totals 15 residues. Trimming took 4 bases from V and 3 from J; bases not matched to a gene: 8. Germline V gives CDR1 SEHNR, CDR2 FQNEAQ (reference sequence).

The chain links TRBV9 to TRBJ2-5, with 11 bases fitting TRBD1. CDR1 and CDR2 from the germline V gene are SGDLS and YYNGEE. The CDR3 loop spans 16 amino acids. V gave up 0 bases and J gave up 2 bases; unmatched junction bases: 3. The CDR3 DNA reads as TGTGCCAGCAGCGTAGGGACAGGGGGCGTTCAAGAGACCCAGTACTTC. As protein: CASSVGTGGVQETQYF.

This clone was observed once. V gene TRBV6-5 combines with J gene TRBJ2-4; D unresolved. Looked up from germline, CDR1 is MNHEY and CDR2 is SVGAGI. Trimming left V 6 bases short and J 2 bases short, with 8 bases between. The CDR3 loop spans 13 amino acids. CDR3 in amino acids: CASRDGPKNIQYF. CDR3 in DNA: TGTGCCAGCAGGGACGGTCCCAAAAACATTCAGTACTTC.

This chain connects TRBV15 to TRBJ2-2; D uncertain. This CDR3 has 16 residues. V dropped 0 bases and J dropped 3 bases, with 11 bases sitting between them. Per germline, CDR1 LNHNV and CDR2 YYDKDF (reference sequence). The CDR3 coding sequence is TGTGCCACCAGCAGAGATGATACTACCTACACCGGGGAGCTGTTTTTT. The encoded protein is CATSRDDTTYTGELFF.

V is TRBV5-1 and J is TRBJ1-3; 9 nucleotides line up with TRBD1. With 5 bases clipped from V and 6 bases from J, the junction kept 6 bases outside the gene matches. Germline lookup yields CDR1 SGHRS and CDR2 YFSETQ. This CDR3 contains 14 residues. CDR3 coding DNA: TGCGCCAGCAGTTCGGGACAGGGTGAAAACACCATATATTTT. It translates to CASSSGQGENTIYF.

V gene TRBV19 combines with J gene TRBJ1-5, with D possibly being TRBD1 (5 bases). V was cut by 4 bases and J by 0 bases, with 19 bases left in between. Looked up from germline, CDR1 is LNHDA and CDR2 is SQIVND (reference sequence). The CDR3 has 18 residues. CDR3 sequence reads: CASSRGFLRLDSNQPQHF. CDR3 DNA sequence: TGTGCCAGTAGTAGGGGGTTCCTTCGGTTAGATAGCAATCAGCCCCAGCATTTT.

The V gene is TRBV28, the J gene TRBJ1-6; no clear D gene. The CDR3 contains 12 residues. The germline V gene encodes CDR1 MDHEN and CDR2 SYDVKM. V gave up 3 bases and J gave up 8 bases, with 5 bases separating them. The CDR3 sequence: CASSFGDSPLHF. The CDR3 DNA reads TGTGCCAGCAGTTTTGGGGATTCACCCCTCCACTTT.

This chain's CDR3 is CASSAGTGVGYTF. The CDR3 coding sequence is TGTGCCAGCAGTGCCGGGACAGGGGTTGGCTACACCTTC. The chain employs TRBV6-1 and TRBJ1-2; TRBD1 matches at 10 bases. The CDR3 covers 13 residues. V trimming: 4 bases; J trimming: 7 bases; junction bases outside the gene matches: 3. CDR1 is MNHNS and CDR2 is SASEGT in the germline V gene.

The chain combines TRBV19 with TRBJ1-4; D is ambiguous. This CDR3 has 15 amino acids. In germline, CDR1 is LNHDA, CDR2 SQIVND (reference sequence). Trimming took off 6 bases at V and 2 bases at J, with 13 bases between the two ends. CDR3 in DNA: TGTGCCAGTAGCGACTTCCTCGCGACTAATGAAAAACTGTTTTTT. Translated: CASSDFLATNEKLFF.

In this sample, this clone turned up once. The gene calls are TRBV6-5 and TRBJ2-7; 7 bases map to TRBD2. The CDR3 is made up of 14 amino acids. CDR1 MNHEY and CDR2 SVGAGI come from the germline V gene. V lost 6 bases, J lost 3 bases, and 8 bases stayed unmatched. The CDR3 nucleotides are TGTGCCAGCAGGCAAGCGGGGTACGGCTACGAGCAGTACTTC. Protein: CASRQAGYGYEQYF.

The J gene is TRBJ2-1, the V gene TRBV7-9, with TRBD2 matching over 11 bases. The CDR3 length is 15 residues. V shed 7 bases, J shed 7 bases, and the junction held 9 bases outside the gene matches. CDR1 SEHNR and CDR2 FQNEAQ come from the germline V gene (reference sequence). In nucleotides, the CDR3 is TGTGCCAGCATCCTCTTAGCGGGGGGGAGGAATGAGCAGTTCTTC. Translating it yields CASILLAGGRNEQFF. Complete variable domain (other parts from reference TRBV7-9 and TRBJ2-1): DTGVSQNPRHKITKRGQNVTFRCDPISEHNRLYWYRQTLGQGPEFLTYFQNEAQLEKSRLLSDRFSAERPKGSFSTLEIQRTEQGDSAMYLCASILLAGGRNEQFFGPGTRLTVL.

CDR3 protein: CASSGRQGASGANVLTF. As DNA, the CDR3 is TGTGCCAGCAGTGGTAGACAGGGTGCCTCTGGGGCCAACGTCCTGACTTTC. The chain combines TRBV25-1 with TRBJ2-6; 7 nucleotides line up with TRBD1. V was clipped by 4 bases and J by 0 bases; unmatched bases: 6. Per the germline V gene, CDR1 is MGHDK and CDR2 is SYGVNS. The CDR3 has 17 residues.

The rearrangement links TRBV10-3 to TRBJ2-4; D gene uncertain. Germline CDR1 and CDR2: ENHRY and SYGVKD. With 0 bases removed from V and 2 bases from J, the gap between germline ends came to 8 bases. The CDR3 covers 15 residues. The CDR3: CAISESAATKNIQYF. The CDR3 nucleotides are TGTGCCATCAGTGAGTCCGCGGCAACCAAAAACATTCAGTACTTC.

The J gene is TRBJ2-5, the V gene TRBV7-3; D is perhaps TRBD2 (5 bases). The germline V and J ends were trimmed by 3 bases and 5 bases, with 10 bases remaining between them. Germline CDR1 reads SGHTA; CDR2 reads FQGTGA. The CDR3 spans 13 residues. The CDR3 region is CASSFTGGETQYF. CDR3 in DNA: TGTGCCAGCAGCTTTACGGGCGGGGAGACCCAGTACTTC.